This TCR beta chain was identified in a study of HIV-infected patients and healthy controls. This clonotype was counted many times. The CDR3 spans 15 residues. The V gene's germline CDR1 is SGHTA and CDR2 FQGNSA. With 5 bases removed from V and 3 bases from J, the gap between germline ends came to 15 bases. TCRdb reprocessed the 5' RACE reads with MiXCR, giving one entry per CDR3 protein. The table lists approximately 64,000 distinct CDR3 sequences, around 21% of them singletons. Sequences were obtained from CD4+ T cells from blood. The rearrangement uses TRBV7-2 and TRBJ2-3, with D tentatively TRBD2 (6 bases). The sequence was obtained from a human donor in good health. The CDR3 reads CASSPTRLATDTQYF. In DNA, the CDR3 is TGTGCCAGCAGCCCAACCCGGCTAGCGACAGATACGCAGTATTTT.